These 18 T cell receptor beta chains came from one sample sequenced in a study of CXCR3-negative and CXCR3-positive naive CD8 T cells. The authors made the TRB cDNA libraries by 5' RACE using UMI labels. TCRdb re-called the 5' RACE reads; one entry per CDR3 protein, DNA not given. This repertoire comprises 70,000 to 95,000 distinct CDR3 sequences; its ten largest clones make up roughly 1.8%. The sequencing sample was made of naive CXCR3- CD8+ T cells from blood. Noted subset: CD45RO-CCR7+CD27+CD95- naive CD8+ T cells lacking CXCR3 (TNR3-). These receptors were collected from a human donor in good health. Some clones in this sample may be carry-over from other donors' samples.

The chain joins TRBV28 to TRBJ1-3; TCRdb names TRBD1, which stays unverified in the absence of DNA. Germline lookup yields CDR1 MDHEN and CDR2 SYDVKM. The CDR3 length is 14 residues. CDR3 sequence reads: CASSPPRKMNTIYF.

CDR3 in amino acids: CASSHLLVQETQYF. V is TRBV14 and J is TRBJ2-5. The CDR3 extends over 14 amino acids. Germline assignment: CDR1 SGHDN and CDR2 FVKESK.

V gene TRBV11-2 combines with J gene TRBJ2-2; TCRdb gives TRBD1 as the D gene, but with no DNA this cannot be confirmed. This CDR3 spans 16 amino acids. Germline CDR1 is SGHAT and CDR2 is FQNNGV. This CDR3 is CASSRNMDSDTGELFF.

The chain's CDR3 is CSVEARTGADTQYF. The genes are TRBV29-1 and TRBJ2-3; TCRdb gives TRBD1 as the D gene, but with no DNA this cannot be confirmed. The CDR3 sequence is 14 residues long. Germline V gene data show CDR1 as SQVTM and CDR2 as ANQGSEA.

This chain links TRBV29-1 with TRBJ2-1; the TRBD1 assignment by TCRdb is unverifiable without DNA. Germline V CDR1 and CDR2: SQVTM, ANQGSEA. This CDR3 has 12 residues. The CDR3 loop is CGGTGSTDEQFF.

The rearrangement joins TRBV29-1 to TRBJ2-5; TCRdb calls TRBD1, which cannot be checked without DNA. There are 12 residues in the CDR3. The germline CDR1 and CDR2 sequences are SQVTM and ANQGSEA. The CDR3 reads CSATGIEETQYF.

The CDR3 loop reads CASTTTTGFGPYNEQFF. The rearrangement joins TRBV19 to TRBJ2-1; TCRdb returns TRBD1, unconfirmable since there is no DNA. The CDR3 runs to 17 residues. Per germline, CDR1 LNHDA and CDR2 SQIVND (reference sequence).

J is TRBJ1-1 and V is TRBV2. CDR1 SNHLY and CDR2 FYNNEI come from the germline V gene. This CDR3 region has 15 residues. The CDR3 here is CASSEALGLNTEAFF.

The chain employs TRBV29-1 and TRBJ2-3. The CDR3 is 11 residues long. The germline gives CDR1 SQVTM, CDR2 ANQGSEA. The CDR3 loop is CSDQTADTQYF.

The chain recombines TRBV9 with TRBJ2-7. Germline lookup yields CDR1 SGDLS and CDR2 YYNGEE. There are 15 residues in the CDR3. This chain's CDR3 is CASSVCSGTACEQYF.

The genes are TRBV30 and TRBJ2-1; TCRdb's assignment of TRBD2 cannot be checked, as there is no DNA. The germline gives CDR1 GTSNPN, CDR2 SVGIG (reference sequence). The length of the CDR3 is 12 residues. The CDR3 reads CAWSGDLDEQFF.

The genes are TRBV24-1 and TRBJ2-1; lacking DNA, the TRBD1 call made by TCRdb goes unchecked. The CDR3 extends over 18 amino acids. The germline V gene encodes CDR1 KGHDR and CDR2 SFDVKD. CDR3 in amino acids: CATSDHVRGRSSYNEQFF.

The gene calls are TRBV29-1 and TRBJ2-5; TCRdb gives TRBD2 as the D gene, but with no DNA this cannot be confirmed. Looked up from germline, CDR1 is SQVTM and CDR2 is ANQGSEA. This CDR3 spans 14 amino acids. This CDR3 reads CSVEGAEGGETQYF.

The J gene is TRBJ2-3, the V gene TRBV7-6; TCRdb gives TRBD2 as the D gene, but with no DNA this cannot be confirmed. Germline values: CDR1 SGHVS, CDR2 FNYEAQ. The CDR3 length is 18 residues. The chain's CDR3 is CASSPLYREGQPVDTQYF.

The chain's CDR3 is CSIQGGGGEQYF. The V and J genes are TRBV29-1 and TRBJ2-7; TCRdb lists TRBD1, though no DNA is available to test this call. The CDR3 runs to 12 residues. CDR1 is SQVTM and CDR2 is ANQGSEA in the germline V gene.

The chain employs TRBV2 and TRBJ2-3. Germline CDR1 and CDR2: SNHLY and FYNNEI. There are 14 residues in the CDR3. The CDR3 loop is CASSLEASVDTQYF.

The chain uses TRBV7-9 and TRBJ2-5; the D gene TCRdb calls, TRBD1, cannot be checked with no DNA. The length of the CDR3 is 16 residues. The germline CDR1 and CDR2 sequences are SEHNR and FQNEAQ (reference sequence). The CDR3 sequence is CASSLGPDRPQETQYF.

The CDR3 protein is CASSSGLAGALDIQYF. The chain links TRBV27 to TRBJ2-4; lacking DNA, the TRBD2 call made by TCRdb goes unchecked. Per germline, CDR1 MNHEY and CDR2 SMNVEV (reference sequence). The CDR3 loop spans 16 amino acids.